The 15 T cell receptor beta chains given below trace back to one sample, sequenced in a study of shared clonotypes between healthy human individuals (dated by TCRdb to the early 2020s). Preparation of the library involved the immunoSEQ multiplex PCR assay. TCRdb took this table from immuneACCESS and kept in-frame rearrangements with V and J called. Such tables lack part of the clones; where checked against another copy, unresolved V genes explain under half of the gap, and the rest is unexplained. Here the sample has about 1.1 million clones; 60% to 85% occur a single time. The biggest ten clones account for roughly 0.82% of the sample. Material: memory CD4+ T cells from PBMCs. Read against the paper, the sample's cell subset or site label means: CD45RA-negative fraction. The receptors derive from a man aged 18 to 30 in good health. Some clones in this sample may be carry-over from other donors' samples.

The rearrangement joins TRBV2 to TRBJ2-2; D not certain. The germline CDR1 and CDR2 sequences are SNHLY and FYNNEI. Trimming shortened V by 5 bases and J by 8 bases, and 12 bases separated the two germline ends. This CDR3 region has 13 residues. Written as DNA, the CDR3 is TGTGCCAGCAGTATGGAAGTTGGTGGGGAGCTGTTTTTT. Translating it yields CASSMEVGGELFF. The variable domain in full, completed from reference TRBV2 and TRBJ2-2, reads EPEVTQTPSHQVTQMGQEVILRCVPISNHLYFYWYRQILGQKVEFLVSFYNNEISEKSEIFDDQFSVERPDGSNFTLKIRSTKLEDSAMYFCASSMEVGGELFFGEGSRLTVL.

The rearrangement links TRBV5-4 to TRBJ1-1, with no clear D. This CDR3 is built from 17 residues. V shed 0 bases and J shed 4 bases, with 19 bases lying between them. Germline V gene lookup returns CDR1 SGHNT and CDR2 YYREEE (reference sequence). Written as DNA, the CDR3 is TGTGCCAGCAGCTTGGGAGGCGGCGGGTTCTTGGTCACTGAAGCTTTCTTT. Translating gives CASSLGGGGFLVTEAFF.

The chain uses TRBV7-9 and TRBJ2-2; the match to TRBD1 covers 9 bases. The V gene's germline CDR1 is SEHNR and CDR2 FQNEAQ (reference sequence). This CDR3 has 17 residues. V was clipped by 2 bases and J by 1 base; unmatched bases: 5. CDR3 nucleotide sequence: TGTGCCAGCAGCTTATACACAGGGGGCGTGAACACCGGGGAGCTGTTTTTT. Translated, it gives CASSLYTGGVNTGELFF.

The CDR3 protein is CASSLERLYTDTQYF. As DNA, the CDR3 is TGTGCCAGCAGCTTAGAGAGGTTATACACAGATACGCAGTATTTT. V and J are TRBV7-9 and TRBJ2-3; D remains unclear. Looked up from germline, CDR1 is SEHNR and CDR2 is FQNEAQ (reference sequence). This CDR3 contains 15 residues. The V and J ends lost 1 base and 2 bases respectively, with 10 bases between them. The whole variable domain, remainder taken from reference TRBV7-9 and TRBJ2-3, is DTGVSQNPRHKITKRGQNVTFRCDPISEHNRLYWYRQTLGQGPEFLTYFQNEAQLEKSRLLSDRFSAERPKGSFSTLEIQRTEQGDSAMYLCASSLERLYTDTQYFGPGTRLTVL.

The CDR3 DNA reads TGTGCCAGCAGCTTAGGTGTGTATGAGCAGTTCTTC. It translates to CASSLGVYEQFF. J is TRBJ2-1 and V is TRBV7-9; D unclear. CDR3 size: 12 residues. Germline V gives CDR1 SEHNR, CDR2 FQNEAQ (reference sequence). With 1 base removed from V and 8 bases from J, the gap between germline ends came to 6 bases.

This clone appeared many times. The gene calls are TRBV27 and TRBJ1-6; D possibly corresponds to TRBD1 (6 bases). Germline V CDR1 and CDR2: MNHEY, SMNVEV (reference sequence). The CDR3 covers 13 residues. V was cut by 3 bases and J by 9 bases, with 9 bases left in between. The CDR3 loop reads CASSFTGFSPLHF. The DNA of the CDR3 is TGTGCCAGCAGTTTCACAGGGTTTTCACCCCTCCACTTT.

The chain's CDR3 is CASSQVRLGLEAYEQYF. CDR3 nucleotides: TGCGCCAGCAGCCAAGTTCGATTGGGACTAGAGGCCTACGAGCAGTACTTC. The chain links TRBV4-1 to TRBJ2-7; 8 nucleotides match TRBD2. CDR1 is MGHRA and CDR2 is YSYEKL in the germline V gene. The J segment lost 2 bases and the V segment lost 1 base, leaving 10 bases of the junction unmatched. The CDR3 length is 17 residues.

As for this clone: Other DNA sequences in this specimen translate into the identical CDR3. The CDR3 nucleotides are TGTGCCACCAGCAGAGATTCAGGCTCTGGAAACACCATATATTTT. It translates to CATSRDSGSGNTIYF. This rearrangement joins TRBV15 to TRBJ1-3, with D unresolved. This CDR3 region has 15 residues. V was cut by 0 bases and J by 0 bases, with 6 bases left in between. The V gene's germline CDR1 is LNHNV and CDR2 YYDKDF (reference sequence).

This chain links TRBV27 with TRBJ2-7; 7 bases align to TRBD1. Germline CDR1 and CDR2: MNHEY and SMNVEV (reference sequence). This CDR3 contains 14 residues. With 3 bases clipped from V and 3 bases from J, the junction kept 5 bases outside the gene matches. The CDR3 reads CASSLGTALYEQYF. The CDR3 coding sequence is TGTGCCAGCAGTTTGGGGACAGCTCTCTACGAGCAGTACTTC.

The chain has TRBV19 and TRBJ1-2; no clear D. Per germline, CDR1 LNHDA and CDR2 SQIVND (reference sequence). The V and J ends lost 9 bases and 5 bases respectively, with 16 bases between them. This CDR3 has 13 amino acids. CDR3 in DNA: TGTGCCAGCCAGGCCCCAGACAATTATGGCTACACCTTC. It codes for CASQAPDNYGYTF.

The chain links TRBV11-2 to TRBJ2-1, with TRBD1 as a possible D gene (6 bases). Germline CDR1 is SGHAT and CDR2 is FQNNGV. Trimming took 7 bases from V and 6 from J, leaving 19 bases between them. The CDR3 spans 15 residues. The CDR3 sequence is CASTRGGVEGNEQFF. DNA for the CDR3: TGTGCCAGCACCAGAGGGGGAGTAGAGGGCAATGAGCAGTTCTTC.

J is TRBJ2-7 and V is TRBV7-3; TRBD2 matches 14 bases. The V and J ends lost 5 bases and 5 bases, in that order; junction bases with no gene match: 8. Germline V lookup: CDR1 SGHTA, CDR2 FQGTGA. CDR3 length equals 16 residues. This CDR3 is CASSPTGTSGSHEQYF. The CDR3 DNA is TGTGCCAGCAGCCCCACAGGGACTAGCGGGAGCCACGAGCAGTACTTC.

This chain uses TRBV7-8 with TRBJ2-3; TRBD2 aligns across 9 bases. The V gene's germline CDR1 is SGHVS and CDR2 FQNEAQ. V lost 4 bases to trimming and J lost 2 bases; unmatched junction nucleotides: 16. This CDR3 is built from 19 residues. CDR3 bases: TGTGCCAGCAGCTCCAATAGCCGGAGACTAGCGGCATACACAGATACGCAGTATTTT. Protein product: CASSSNSRRLAAYTDTQYF.

The V gene is TRBV10-1, the J gene TRBJ1-1; perhaps TRBD1 as D (6 bases). This CDR3 region has 14 residues. V was pared by 2 bases and J by 3 bases, with 10 bases between. Germline V lookup: CDR1 WNHNN, CDR2 SYGVQD (reference sequence). The CDR3 DNA reads TGCGCCAGCAGTGAGCAACAGGGATACACTGAAGCTTTCTTT. Translation: CASSEQQGYTEAFF.

This clone was seen more than once but under ten times. The chain carries TRBV9 and TRBJ1-5; 7 nucleotides agree with TRBD1. The CDR3 consists of 14 residues. The V gene end was trimmed by 0 bases and the J gene end by 5 bases; junction bases not matched to a gene: 2. Germline V gene data show CDR1 as SGDLS and CDR2 as YYNGEE. The CDR3 nucleotides read TGTGCCAGCAGCGTAGGGGACAGCCATCAGCCCCAGCATTTT. Protein: CASSVGDSHQPQHF.